The rows below give T cell receptor beta chains drawn from one sample of a study of T cells after posttransplantation cyclophosphamide. The protocol was immunoSEQ multiplex PCR, while the TCRdb copy is restricted to in-frame clones and leaves out a portion. The data list tens of thousands of clones, none observed once; less than 2% falls to the top ten. The sample in question was PBMCs, obtained after allogeneic stem cell transplant with posttransplant cyclophosphamide. Receptor source: a male patient aged 18 to 29 who received an allogeneic stem cell transplant from a related donor, was CMV-positive, and had no GVHD. A share of the T cells may be of graft donor origin. The CDR3 runs from the conserved cysteine through the conserved F or W. Fields, in order: J gene, CDR3 length, V gene, clone size, CDR3 protein. Only part of the rows carry a size: once, few, many, or a class if the clone is expanded.

>TRBJ1-5|17|TRBV23-1|.
CASSQGTGGYSNQPQHF
>TRBJ2-3|15|TRBV6-5|many
CASSYGGGLSDTQYF
>TRBJ1-6|19|TRBV11-2|.
CASSPIGPAQSLYNSPLHF
>TRBJ1-6|15|TRBV9|many
CASSLSGGSNSPLHF
>TRBJ2-1|13|TRBV29-1|many
CSGGGSSYNEQFF
>TRBJ1-2|13|TRBV19|many
CASTYTGSYGYTF
>TRBJ1-1|15|TRBV6-6|many
CASSYSPGQGAQAFF
>TRBJ2-7|15|TRBV19|many
CASSIVAGSPPEQYF
>TRBJ2-6|15|TRBV28|many
CASSTLGSGANVLTF
>TRBJ1-2|10|TRBV29-1|many
CSVAGYGYTF
>TRBJ2-1|15|TRBV7-6|many
CASSPGGSSYNEQFF
>TRBJ2-1|16|TRBV4-3|many
CASSQEAKGVYNEQFF
>TRBJ2-7|15|TRBV19|many
CASSTSLAGYYEQYF
>TRBJ1-6|12|TRBV27|.
CASSPIDSPLHF
>TRBJ1-6|16|TRBV9|many
CASSGPRGKTNSPLHF
>TRBJ2-2|15|TRBV9|many
CASSVRTGGPGELFF
>TRBJ1-1|15|TRBV10-3|many
CAISGSQGAGTEAFF
>TRBJ1-5|14|TRBV7-9|many
CASSTDRDLGPQHF
>TRBJ2-2|16|TRBV11-2|many
CASSPPPAGWTGELFF
>TRBJ2-1|9|TRBV7-6|many
CAGGVLQFF
>TRBJ2-4|12|TRBV7-8|many
CASSEPEQGLYF